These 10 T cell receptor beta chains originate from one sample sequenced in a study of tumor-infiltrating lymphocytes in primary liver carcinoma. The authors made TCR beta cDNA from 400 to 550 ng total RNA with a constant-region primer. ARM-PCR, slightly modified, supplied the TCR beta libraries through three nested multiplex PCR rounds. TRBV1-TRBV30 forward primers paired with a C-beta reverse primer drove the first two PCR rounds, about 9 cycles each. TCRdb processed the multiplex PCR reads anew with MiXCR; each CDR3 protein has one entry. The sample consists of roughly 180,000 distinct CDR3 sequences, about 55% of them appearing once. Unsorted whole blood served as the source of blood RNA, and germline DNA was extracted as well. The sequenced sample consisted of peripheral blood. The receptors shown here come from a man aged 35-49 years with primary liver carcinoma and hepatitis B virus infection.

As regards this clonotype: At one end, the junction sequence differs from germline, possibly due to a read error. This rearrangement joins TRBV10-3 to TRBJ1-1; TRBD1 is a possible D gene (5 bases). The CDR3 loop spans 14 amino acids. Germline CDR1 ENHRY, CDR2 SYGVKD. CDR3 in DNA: TGTGCCATCAGCGAGGGTAGGGGAGGAGCTGAAGTTTTCTTT. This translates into CAISEGRGGAEVFF.

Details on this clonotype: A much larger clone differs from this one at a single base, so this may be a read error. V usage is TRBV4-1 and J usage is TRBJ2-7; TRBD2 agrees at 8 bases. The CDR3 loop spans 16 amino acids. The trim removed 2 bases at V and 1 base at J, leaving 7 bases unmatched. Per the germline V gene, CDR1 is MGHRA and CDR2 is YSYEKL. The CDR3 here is CASSQKILAGSYEQYF. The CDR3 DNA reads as TGCGCCAGCAGCCAAAAAATCCTAGCGGGTTCCTACGAGCAGTACTTC.

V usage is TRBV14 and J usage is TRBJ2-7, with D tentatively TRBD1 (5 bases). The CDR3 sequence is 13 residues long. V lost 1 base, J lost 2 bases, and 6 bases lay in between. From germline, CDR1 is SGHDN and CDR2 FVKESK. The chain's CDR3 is CASSQVGAYEQYF. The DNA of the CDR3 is TGTGCCAGCAGCCAAGTAGGGGCCTACGAGCAGTACTTC.

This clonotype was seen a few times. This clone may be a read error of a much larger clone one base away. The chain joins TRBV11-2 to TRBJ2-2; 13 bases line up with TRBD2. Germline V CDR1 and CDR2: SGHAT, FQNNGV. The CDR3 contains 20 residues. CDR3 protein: CAGSLDSGLAGVGNTGELFF. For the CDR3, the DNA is TGTGCCGGCAGCTTAGATTCCGGACTAGCGGGAGTAGGAAACACCGGGGAGCTGTTTTTT.

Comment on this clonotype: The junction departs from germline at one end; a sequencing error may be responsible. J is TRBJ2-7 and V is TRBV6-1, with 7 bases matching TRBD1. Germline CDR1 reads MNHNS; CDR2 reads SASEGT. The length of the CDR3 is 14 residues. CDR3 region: CVSSESRGTDEQYF. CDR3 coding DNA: TGTGTCAGCAGTGAATCCAGGGGGACCGACGAGCAGTACTTC.

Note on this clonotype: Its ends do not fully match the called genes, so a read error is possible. CDR3 in DNA: TGTGCCAGCAGTTACACATACAACATTGAAGCTTTCTTT. It encodes CASSYTYNIEAFF. The chain joins TRBV12-3 or TRBV12-4 to TRBJ1-1; D not certain. The CDR3 totals 13 residues.

The CDR3: CASSMRWGPGELFF. The CDR3 DNA reads TGTGCCAGCAGCATGAGGTGGGGTCCCGGGGAGCTGTTTTTT. The chain uses TRBV11-2 and TRBJ2-2, with unresolved D. The CDR3 spans 14 residues. Germline CDR1 is SGHAT and CDR2 is FQNNGV. Trimming shortened V by 5 bases and J by 6 bases, and 13 bases separated the two germline ends.

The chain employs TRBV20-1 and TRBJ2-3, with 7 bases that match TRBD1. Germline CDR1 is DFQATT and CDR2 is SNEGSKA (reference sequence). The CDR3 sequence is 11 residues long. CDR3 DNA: TGCAGCACAGGGGTCACAGATACGCAGTATTTT. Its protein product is CSTGVTDTQYF.

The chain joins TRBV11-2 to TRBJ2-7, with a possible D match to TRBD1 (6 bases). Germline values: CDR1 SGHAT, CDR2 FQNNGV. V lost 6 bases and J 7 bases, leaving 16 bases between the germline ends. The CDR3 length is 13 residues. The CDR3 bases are TGTGCCAGCAGGGACAGCTCCCAGGGTGAGCAGTACTTC. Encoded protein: CASRDSSQGEQYF.

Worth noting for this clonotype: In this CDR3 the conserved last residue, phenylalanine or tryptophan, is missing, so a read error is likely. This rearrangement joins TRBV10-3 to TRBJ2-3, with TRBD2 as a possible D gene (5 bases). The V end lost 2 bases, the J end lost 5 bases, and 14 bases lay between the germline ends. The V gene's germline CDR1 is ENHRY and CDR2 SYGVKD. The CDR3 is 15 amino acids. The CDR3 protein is CAISEGLVGRDTQYS. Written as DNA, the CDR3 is TGTGCCATCAGTGAGGGTCTAGTGGGGAGAGATACGCAGTATTCT.